A few counts support the clone carrying this T cell receptor beta chain. TCRdb reanalysed the multiplex PCR reads using MiXCR and keeps one entry per CDR3 protein. Of more than 200,000 distinct CDR3 sequences in the sample, 32% were seen once. Samples came from axillary lymph nodes draining the breast cancer. This sample was taken from a study of breast tumors, draining lymph nodes, adjacent tissues. This CDR3 has 14 residues. Per germline, CDR1 LNHDA and CDR2 SQIVND (reference sequence). Trimming took 1 base from V and 3 from J, leaving 9 bases between them. The chain has TRBV19 and TRBJ1-1, with D maybe TRBD1 (6 bases). Sequenced material: axillary lymph node tissue. The receptor comes from a female donor with breast cancer. Some clones in this sample may be carry-over from other donors' samples. CDR3 loop: CASSIGGTHTEAFF. The CDR3 coding sequence is TGTGCCAGTAGTATAGGAGGGACACACACTGAAGCTTTCTTT.